One TCR beta chain is described in this entry. The antigen remains undetermined. Genomic DNA was employed as the template in profiling TCR beta VDJ and CDR3. TCRdb reprocessed the reads with MiXCR, giving one entry per CDR3 protein. The table includes around 250,000 distinct CDR3 sequences, around 60% detected once. This sample is drawn from a study of CD8+CD57+ T cells in acquired aplastic anemia. About the study: The DNA of sorted CD4+ and CD8+ cells averaged roughly 3.2 ug. General observations from the study: There were 25 to 30 CD8+ CDR3 sequences that occurred in both patients and controls. Controls did not differ significantly from patients in CD8+ Simpson's diversity.

The V end was cut by 5 bases, the J end by 6 bases, with 13 bases between. CDR3 length: 14 amino acids. The germline CDR1 and CDR2 sequences are SGHTA and FQGTGA. This TCR derives from a human donor with severe aplastic anemia or a healthy control (not recorded which). The sequenced sample consisted of sorted CD4+, CD8+, or CD8+CD57+ T cells (not recorded which) from PBMCs. V usage is TRBV7-3 and J usage is TRBJ2-2; D perhaps matches TRBD1 (6 bases). The CDR3 sequence is CASSITGSAGELFF. DNA of the CDR3: TGTGCCAGCAGCATTACAGGGTCCGCCGGGGAGCTGTTTTTT.